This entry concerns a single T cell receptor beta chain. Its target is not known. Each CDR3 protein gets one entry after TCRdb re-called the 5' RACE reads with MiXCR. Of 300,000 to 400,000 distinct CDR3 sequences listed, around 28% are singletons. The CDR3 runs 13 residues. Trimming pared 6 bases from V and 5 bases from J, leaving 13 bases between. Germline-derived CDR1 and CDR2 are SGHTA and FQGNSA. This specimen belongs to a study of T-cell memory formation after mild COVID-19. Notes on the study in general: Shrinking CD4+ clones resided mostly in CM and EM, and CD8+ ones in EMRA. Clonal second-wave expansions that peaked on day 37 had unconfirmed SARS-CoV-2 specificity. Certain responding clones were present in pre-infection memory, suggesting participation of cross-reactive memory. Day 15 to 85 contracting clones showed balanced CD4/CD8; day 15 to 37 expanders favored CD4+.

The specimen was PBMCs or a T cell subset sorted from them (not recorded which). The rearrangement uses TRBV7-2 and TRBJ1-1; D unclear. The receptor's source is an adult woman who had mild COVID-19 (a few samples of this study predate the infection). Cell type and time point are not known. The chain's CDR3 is CASRAMGYTEAFF. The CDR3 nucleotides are TGTGCCAGCAGAGCAATGGGTTATACTGAAGCTTTCTTT.